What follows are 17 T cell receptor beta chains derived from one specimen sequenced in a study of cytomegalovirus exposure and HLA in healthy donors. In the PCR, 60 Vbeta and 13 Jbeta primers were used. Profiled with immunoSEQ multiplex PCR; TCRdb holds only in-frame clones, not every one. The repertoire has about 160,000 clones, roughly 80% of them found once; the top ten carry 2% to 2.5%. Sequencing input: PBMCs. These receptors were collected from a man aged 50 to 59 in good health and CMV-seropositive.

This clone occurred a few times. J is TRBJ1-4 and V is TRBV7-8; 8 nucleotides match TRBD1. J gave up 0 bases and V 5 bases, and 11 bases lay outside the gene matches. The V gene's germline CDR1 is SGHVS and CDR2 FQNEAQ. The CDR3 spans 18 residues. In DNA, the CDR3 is TGTGCCAGCAGCGGTAACATCGGGACAGGTGCAACTAATGAAAAACTGTTTTTT. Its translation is CASSGNIGTGATNEKLFF.

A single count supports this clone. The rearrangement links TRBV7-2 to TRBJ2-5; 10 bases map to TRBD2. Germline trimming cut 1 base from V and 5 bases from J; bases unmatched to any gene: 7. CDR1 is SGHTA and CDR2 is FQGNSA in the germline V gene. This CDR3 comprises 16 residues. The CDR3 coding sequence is TGTGCCAGCAGCTTAGAGTCTAGCGGGGGATATGAGACCCAGTACTTC. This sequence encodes CASSLESSGGYETQYF.

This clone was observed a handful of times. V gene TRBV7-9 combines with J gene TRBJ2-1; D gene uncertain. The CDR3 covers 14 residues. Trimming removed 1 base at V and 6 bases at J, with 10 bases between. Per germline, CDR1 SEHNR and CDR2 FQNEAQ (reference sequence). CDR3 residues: CASSLVDNFNEQFF. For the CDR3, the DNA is TGTGCCAGCAGCTTAGTCGACAATTTCAATGAGCAGTTCTTC.

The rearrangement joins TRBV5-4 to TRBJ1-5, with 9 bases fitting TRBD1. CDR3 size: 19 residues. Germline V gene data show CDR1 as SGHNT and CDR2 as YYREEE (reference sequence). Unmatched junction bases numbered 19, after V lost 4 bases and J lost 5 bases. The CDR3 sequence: CASSPMDRGGGNVDQPQHF. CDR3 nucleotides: TGTGCCAGCAGCCCCATGGACAGGGGCGGGGGGAATGTGGATCAGCCCCAGCATTTT.

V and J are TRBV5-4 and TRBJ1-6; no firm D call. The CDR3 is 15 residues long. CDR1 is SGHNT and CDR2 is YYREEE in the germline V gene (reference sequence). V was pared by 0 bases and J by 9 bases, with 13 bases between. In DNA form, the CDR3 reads TGTGCCAGCAGCTTGGGTACTGGTGTAGCTTCACCCCTCCACTTT. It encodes CASSLGTGVASPLHF. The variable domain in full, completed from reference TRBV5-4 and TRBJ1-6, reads ETGVTQSPTHLIKTRGQQVTLRCSSQSGHNTVSWYQQALGQGPQFIFQYYREEENGRGNFPPRFSGLQFPNYSSELNVNALELDDSALYLCASSLGTGVASPLHFGNGTRLTVT.

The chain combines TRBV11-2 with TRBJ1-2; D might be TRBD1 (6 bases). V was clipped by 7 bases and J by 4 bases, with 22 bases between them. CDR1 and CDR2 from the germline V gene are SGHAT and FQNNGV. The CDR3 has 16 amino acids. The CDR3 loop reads CASTSLAGGATYGYTF. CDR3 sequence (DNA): TGTGCCAGCACCTCCCTTGCGGGGGGCGCTACCTATGGCTACACCTTC. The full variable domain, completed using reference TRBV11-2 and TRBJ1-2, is EAGVAQSPRYKIIEKRQSVAFWCNPISGHATLYWYQQILGQGPKLLIQFQNNGVVDDSQLPKDRFSAERLKGVDSTLKIQPAKLEDSAVYLCASTSLAGGATYGYTFGSGTRLTVV.

Here the CDR3 reads CASSPGVWTEAFF. The CDR3 nucleotides read TGTGCCAGCAGTCCAGGGGTGTGGACTGAAGCTTTCTTT. V usage is TRBV6-5 and J usage is TRBJ1-1, with D maybe TRBD1 (6 bases). Between the trimmed V and J ends, which lost 5 bases and 5 bases, there was a span of 12 bases. The CDR3 has 13 residues. CDR1 and CDR2 from the germline V gene are MNHEY and SVGAGI.

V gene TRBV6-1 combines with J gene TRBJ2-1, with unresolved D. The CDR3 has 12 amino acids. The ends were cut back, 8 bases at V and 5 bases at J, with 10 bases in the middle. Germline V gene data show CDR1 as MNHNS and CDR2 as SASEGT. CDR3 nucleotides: TGTGCCAGCCGCCTAATAAACAATGAGCAGTTCTTC. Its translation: CASRLINNEQFF.

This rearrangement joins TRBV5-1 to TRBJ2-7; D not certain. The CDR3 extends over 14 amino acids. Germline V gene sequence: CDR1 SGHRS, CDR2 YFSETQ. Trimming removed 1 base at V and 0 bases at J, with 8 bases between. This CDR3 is CASSLRQDSYEQYF. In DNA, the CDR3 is TGCGCCAGCAGCTTGAGGCAGGACTCCTACGAGCAGTACTTC.

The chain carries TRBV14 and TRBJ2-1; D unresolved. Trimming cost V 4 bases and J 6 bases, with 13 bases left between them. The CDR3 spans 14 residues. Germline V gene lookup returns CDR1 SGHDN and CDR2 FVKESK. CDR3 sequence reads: CASSPRRNGNEQFF. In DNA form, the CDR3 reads TGTGCCAGCAGCCCCCGGAGAAATGGCAATGAGCAGTTCTTC.

CDR3 nucleotide sequence: TGTGCCAGCAGAGTACCGGGACAGGTCTCCTACGAGCAGTACTTC. Its protein product is CASRVPGQVSYEQYF. This sequence joins TRBV6-5 and TRBJ2-7, with 8 bases matching TRBD1. The V segment lost 6 bases and the J segment 0 bases; nucleotides outside the gene matches: 7. Germline CDR1 and CDR2: MNHEY and SVGAGI. This CDR3 has 15 residues.

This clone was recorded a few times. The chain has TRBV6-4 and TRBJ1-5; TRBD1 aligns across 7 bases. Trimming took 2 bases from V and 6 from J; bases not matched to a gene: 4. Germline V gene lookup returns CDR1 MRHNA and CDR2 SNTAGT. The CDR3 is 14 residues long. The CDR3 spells CASSDVAGGQPQHF. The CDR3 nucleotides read TGTGCCAGCAGTGACGTGGCAGGGGGTCAGCCCCAGCATTTT.

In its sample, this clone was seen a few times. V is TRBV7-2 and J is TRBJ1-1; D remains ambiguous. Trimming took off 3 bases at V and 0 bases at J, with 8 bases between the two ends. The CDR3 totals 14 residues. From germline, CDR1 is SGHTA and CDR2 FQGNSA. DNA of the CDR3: TGTGCCAGCAGCTTTCAGGTTATGAACACTGAAGCTTTCTTT. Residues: CASSFQVMNTEAFF. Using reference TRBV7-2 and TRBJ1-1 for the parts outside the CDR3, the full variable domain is GAGVSQSPSNKVTEKGKDVELRCDPISGHTALYWYRQSLGQGLEFLIYFQGNSAPDKSGLPSDRFSAERTGGSVSTLTIQRTQQEDSAVYLCASSFQVMNTEAFFGQGTRLTVV.

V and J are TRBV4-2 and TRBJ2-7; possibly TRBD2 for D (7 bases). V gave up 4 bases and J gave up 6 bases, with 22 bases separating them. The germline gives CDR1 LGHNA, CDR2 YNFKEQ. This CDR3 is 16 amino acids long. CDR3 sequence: CASSRTRGGGIPEQYF. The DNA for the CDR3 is TGTGCCAGCAGCCGAACCAGGGGAGGGGGTATTCCCGAGCAGTACTTC.

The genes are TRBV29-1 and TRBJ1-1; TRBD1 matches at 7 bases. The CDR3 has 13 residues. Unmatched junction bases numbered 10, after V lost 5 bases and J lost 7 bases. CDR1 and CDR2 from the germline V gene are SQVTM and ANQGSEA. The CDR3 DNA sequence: TGCAGCGTTAGAAGACAGGGAGGCAATGAAGCTTTCTTT. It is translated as CSVRRQGGNEAFF.

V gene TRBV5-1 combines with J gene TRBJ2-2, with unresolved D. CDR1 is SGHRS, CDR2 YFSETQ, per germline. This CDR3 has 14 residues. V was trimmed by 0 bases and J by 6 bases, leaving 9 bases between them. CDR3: CASSLDPAAGELFF. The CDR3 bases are TGCGCCAGCAGCTTGGACCCCGCGGCCGGGGAGCTGTTTTTT.

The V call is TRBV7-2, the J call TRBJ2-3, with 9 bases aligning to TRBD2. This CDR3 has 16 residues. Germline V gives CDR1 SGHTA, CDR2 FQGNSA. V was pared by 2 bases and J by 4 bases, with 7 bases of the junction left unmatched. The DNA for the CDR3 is TGTGCCAGCAGCTTATACGGCGGGGGGGCCCCAGATACGCAGTATTTT. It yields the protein CASSLYGGGAPDTQYF.